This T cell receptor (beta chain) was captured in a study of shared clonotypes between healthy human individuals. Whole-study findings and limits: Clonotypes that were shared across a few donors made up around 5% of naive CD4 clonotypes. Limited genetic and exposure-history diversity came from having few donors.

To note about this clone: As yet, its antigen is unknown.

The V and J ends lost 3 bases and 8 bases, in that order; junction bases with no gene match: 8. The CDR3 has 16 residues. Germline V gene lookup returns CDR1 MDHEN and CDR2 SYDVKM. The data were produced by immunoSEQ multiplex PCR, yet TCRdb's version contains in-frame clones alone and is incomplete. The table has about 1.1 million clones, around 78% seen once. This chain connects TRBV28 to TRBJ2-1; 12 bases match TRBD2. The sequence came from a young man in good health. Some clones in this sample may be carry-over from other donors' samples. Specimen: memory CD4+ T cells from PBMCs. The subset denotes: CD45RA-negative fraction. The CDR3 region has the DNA TGTGCCAGCAGTTTTCTTGGGCTAGCGGGAGGGTATGAGCAGTTCTTC. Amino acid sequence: CASSFLGLAGGYEQFF.